The rows below give T cell receptor beta chains drawn from one sample of a study of T cell repertoires in cytomegalovirus infection. TCRdb used MiXCR to reprocess the reads, holding one entry per CDR3 protein. This sample has some 50,000 distinct CDR3 sequences, with about 20% found just once. Their recognized antigens are unknown. The sample here was CD8+ T cells from cultured PBMCs, taken from culture after CMV antigen stimulation. These receptor sequences come from a human donor in good health (CMV status not recorded). Some clones in this sample may be carry-over from other donors' samples. Each CDR3 is given with its conserved first and last residue. Fields, in order: V gene, J gene, clone size, D gene, CDR3 protein, CDR3 DNA. A D gene is named only where the DNA matches it firmly. Only part of the rows carry a size: once, few, many, or a class if the clone is expanded.

TRBV7-2	TRBJ2-5	NA	NA	CASSLVPSRRSQETQYF	TGTGCCAGCAGCTTAGTCCCCTCAAGGAGGTCCCAAGAGACCCAGTACTTC
TRBV7-7	TRBJ1-1	few	NA	CASREEGWLNTEAFF	TGTGCCAGCAGAGAGGAGGGATGGCTGAACACTGAAGCTTTCTTT
TRBV7-8	TRBJ2-1	NA	TRBD2	CASSLWLWREGRNYNEQFF	TGTGCCAGCAGCTTATGGTTGTGGCGGGAGGGACGGAACTACAATGAGCAGTTCTTC
TRBV7-9	TRBJ1-1	many	NA	CASSLGANTEAFF	TGTGCCAGCAGTCTCGGTGCGAACACTGAAGCTTTCTTT
TRBV27	TRBJ2-7	few	NA	CASSLRGATYEQYF	TGTGCCAGCAGTTTACGGGGGGCGACCTACGAGCAGTACTTC
TRBV20-1	TRBJ2-1	NA	NA	CSAGRSLYNEQFF	TGCAGTGCCGGGAGAAGCTTATACAATGAGCAGTTCTTC
TRBV7-9	TRBJ1-3	NA	TRBD1	CASSPTGKAYTIYF	TGTGCCAGCAGCCCGACAGGGAAGGCTTACACCATATATTTT
TRBV7-2	TRBJ2-1	many	TRBD2	CASSPGTSRYNEQFF	TGTGCCAGCAGCCCCGGGACTAGCAGATACAATGAGCAGTTCTTC
TRBV12-3/TRBV12-4	TRBJ2-1	NA	NA	CASTGTLFSSYNEQFF	TGTGCCAGCACCGGGACCCTCTTTAGCTCCTACAATGAGCAGTTCTTC
TRBV4-2	TRBJ1-1	NA	TRBD1	CASSQDEGTGNTEAFF	TGTGCCAGCAGCCAAGATGAAGGGACAGGGAACACTGAAGCTTTCTTT
TRBV4-3	TRBJ2-1	few	TRBD2	CASSRTSGDPNEQFF	TGCGCCAGCAGCCGGACTAGCGGGGATCCAAATGAGCAGTTCTTC
TRBV28	TRBJ1-4	NA	NA	CASSLFRAAINEKLFF	TGTGCCAGCAGTCTATTTAGGGCCGCTATTAATGAAAAACTGTTTTTT
TRBV5-6	TRBJ2-5	few	TRBD1	CASSSRRGHWQETQYF	TGTGCCAGCAGCTCCCGCAGGGGGCATTGGCAAGAGACCCAGTACTTC
TRBV15	TRBJ2-7	NA	TRBD2	CATSRGAGADEQYF	TGTGCCACCAGCAGAGGAGCGGGAGCCGACGAGCAGTACTTC
TRBV19	TRBJ2-1	NA	TRBD1	CASSIRQGMDEQFF	TGTGCCAGTAGTATAAGACAGGGTATGGATGAGCAGTTCTTC
TRBV7-9	TRBJ2-1	NA	NA	CASSSGGDRTYNEQFF	TGTGCCAGCAGCTCAGGGGGGGACAGGACCTACAATGAGCAGTTCTTC
TRBV7-2	TRBJ2-5	NA	NA	CASSLFGQQETQYF	TGTGCCAGCAGCTTATTCGGACAGCAAGAGACCCAGTACTTC
TRBV29-1	TRBJ2-7	few	NA	CSVAGDTFYEQYF	TGCAGCGTTGCGGGAGACACGTTCTACGAGCAGTACTTC
TRBV7-6	TRBJ2-2	many	NA	CASSLEWATGELFF	TGTGCCAGCAGCTTAGAATGGGCGACCGGGGAGCTGTTTTTT
TRBV7-3	TRBJ2-5	NA	TRBD1	CASRSGTGSGETQYF	TGTGCCAGCAGGTCCGGGACAGGATCGGGGGAGACCCAGTACTTC
TRBV12-3/TRBV12-4	TRBJ1-2	NA	TRBD1	CASSAKRQGDGYTF	TGTGCCAGCAGCGCTAAGCGGCAGGGGGATGGCTACACCTTC
TRBV27	TRBJ2-6	NA	NA	CASSVRQPLYEGANVLTF	TGTGCCAGCAGTGTGCGGCAGCCCCTATACGAAGGGGCCAACGTCCTGACTTTC
TRBV7-6	TRBJ2-3	NA	NA	CASSQGTTTSTDTQYF	TGTGCCAGCAGCCAGGGGACAACCACTAGCACAGATACGCAGTATTTT
TRBV28	TRBJ2-1	NA	NA	CASKSSDEQFF	TGTGCCAGCAAAAGCAGCGATGAGCAGTTCTTC
TRBV12-3/TRBV12-4	TRBJ2-1	few	NA	CASSPWTLLEGSEQFF	TGTGCCAGCAGTCCCTGGACCCTTTTGGAAGGGAGTGAGCAGTTCTTC
TRBV7-9	TRBJ2-7	few	NA	CASSFAGRDEQYF	TGTGCCAGCAGCTTCGCGGGCCGGGACGAGCAGTACTTC
TRBV7-3	TRBJ1-1	many	NA	CASSSSDNTEAFF	TGTGCCAGCAGCTCCTCAGACAACACTGAAGCTTTCTTT
TRBV7-6	TRBJ2-7	NA	NA	CASSEGGGVEQYF	TGTGCCAGCAGCGAGGGGGGGGGAGTCGAGCAGTACTTC
TRBV7-3	TRBJ2-1	few	TRBD1	CASSVRTGGNEQFF	TGTGCCAGCAGCGTCAGGACAGGGGGCAATGAGCAGTTCTTC
TRBV7-6	TRBJ1-1	many	NA	CASSSNRDLGTEAFF	TGTGCCAGCAGCTCGAACAGGGATCTGGGCACTGAAGCTTTCTTT
TRBV4-2	TRBJ2-2	NA	NA	CASSQGAAGELFF	TGTGCCAGCAGCCAAGGAGCGGCCGGGGAGCTGTTTTTT
TRBV7-2	TRBJ2-2	few	NA	CASSLNPYEGSNTGELFF	TGTGCCAGCAGCTTAAACCCCTATGAGGGTTCGAACACCGGGGAGCTGTTTTTT
TRBV12-3/TRBV12-4	TRBJ1-2	NA	TRBD1	CASRALGTGKGYTF	TGTGCCAGCAGAGCATTGGGGACAGGGAAAGGCTACACCTTC
TRBV7-2	TRBJ2-5	NA	TRBD2	CASSLELAGEEETQYF	TGTGCCAGCAGCTTAGAACTAGCGGGGGAGGAGGAGACCCAGTACTTC
TRBV7-2	TRBJ1-6	NA	NA	CASRQSSYNSPLHF	TGTGCCAGCAGACAGAGCTCCTATAATTCACCCCTCCACTTT
TRBV7-2	TRBJ1-4	NA	NA	CASSLAFRGGEKLFF	TGTGCCAGCAGCTTAGCTTTCAGGGGTGGGGAAAAACTGTTTTTT
TRBV6-1	TRBJ2-7	NA	NA	CASSEAITVDEQYF	TGTGCCAGCAGTGAAGCGATCACCGTCGACGAGCAGTACTTC
TRBV6-1	TRBJ2-1	few	NA	CASSEALRNEQFF	TGTGCCAGCAGTGAAGCGCTTCGTAATGAGCAGTTCTTC
TRBV29-1	TRBJ2-1	NA	NA	CSVEEGRGNEQFF	TGCAGCGTTGAAGAGGGCCGCGGCAATGAGCAGTTCTTC
TRBV6-2/TRBV6-3	TRBJ1-2	few	NA	CASSYGRNYGYTF	TGTGCCAGCAGTTACGGACGGAACTATGGCTACACCTTC
TRBV6-6	TRBJ2-3	NA	TRBD2	CASSRPGLADTQYF	TGTGCCAGCAGTCGTCCGGGACTAGCGGATACGCAGTATTTT
TRBV27	TRBJ2-7	NA	TRBD2	CASSPIVGLAGGWRGYEQYF	TGTGCCAGCAGCCCGATCGTGGGACTAGCGGGAGGTTGGAGGGGGTACGAGCAGTACTTC
TRBV7-2	TRBJ1-2	NA	TRBD1	CASSLSPGTGLANYGYTF	TGTGCCAGCAGCTTAAGTCCCGGGACAGGCCTAGCTAACTATGGCTACACCTTC
TRBV5-6	TRBJ2-3	few	NA	CASSRTIDTQYF	TGTGCCAGCAGCCGGACGATAGATACGCAGTATTTT
TRBV6-5	TRBJ1-1	once	TRBD1	CASSYGQGRTEAFF	TGTGCCAGCAGCTATGGACAGGGCAGGACTGAAGCTTTCTTT